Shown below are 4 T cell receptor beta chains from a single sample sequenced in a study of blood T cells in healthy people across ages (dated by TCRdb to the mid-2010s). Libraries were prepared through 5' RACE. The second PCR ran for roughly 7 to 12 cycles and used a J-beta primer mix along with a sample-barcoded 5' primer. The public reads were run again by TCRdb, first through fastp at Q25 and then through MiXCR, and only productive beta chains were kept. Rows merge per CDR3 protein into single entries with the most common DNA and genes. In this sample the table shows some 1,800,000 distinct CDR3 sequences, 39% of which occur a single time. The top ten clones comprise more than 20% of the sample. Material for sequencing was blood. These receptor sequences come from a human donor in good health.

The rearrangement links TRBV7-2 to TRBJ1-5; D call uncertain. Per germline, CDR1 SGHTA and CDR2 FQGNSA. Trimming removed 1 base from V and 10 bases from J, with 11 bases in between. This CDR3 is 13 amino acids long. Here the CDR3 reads CASSLEVGVPQHF. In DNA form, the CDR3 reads TGTGCCAGCAGCTTAGAGGTCGGTGTTCCCCAGCATTTT.

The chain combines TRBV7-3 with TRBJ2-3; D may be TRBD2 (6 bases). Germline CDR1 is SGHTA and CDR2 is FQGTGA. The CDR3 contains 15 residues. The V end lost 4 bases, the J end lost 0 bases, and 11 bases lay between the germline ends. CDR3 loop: CASSSLAVSTDTQYF. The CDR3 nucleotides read TGTGCCAGCAGCTCATTAGCGGTTAGCACAGATACGCAGTATTTT.

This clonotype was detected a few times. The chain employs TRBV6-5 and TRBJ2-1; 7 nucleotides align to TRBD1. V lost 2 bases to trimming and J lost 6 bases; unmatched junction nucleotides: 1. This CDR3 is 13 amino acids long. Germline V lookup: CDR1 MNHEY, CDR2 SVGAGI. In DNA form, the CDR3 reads TGTGCCAGCAGTTACGAGGGGGCCAATGAGCAGTTCTTC. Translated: CASSYEGANEQFF.

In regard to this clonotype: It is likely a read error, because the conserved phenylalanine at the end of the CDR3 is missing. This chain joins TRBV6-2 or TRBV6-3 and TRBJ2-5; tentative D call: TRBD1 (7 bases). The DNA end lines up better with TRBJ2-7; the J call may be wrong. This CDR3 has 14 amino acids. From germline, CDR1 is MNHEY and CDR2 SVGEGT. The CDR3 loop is CASSGAGGSHEQYC. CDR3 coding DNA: TGTGCCAGCAGTGGAGCAGGGGGGTCCCACGAGCAGTACTGC.